Listed below are T cell receptor beta chains from one sample, sequenced in a study of T cells in Graves' hyperthyroidism and ophthalmopathy. In TCRdb, the multiplex PCR reads were re-called with MiXCR into one record per CDR3 protein. This repertoire shows about 350,000 distinct CDR3 sequences, approximately 15% found once; its top ten account for roughly 24%. The sequenced material came from blood. The receptors come from a woman younger than 45 with Graves' hyperthyroidism. The CDR3 runs from the conserved cysteine through the conserved F or W. D genes are given only for firm matches. Clone size is given for some rows only: seen once, a few or many times, or a class if the clone is expanded.

clone_size: .; v_call: TRBV14; d_call: .; j_call: TRBJ2-7; cdr3_aa: CASSQAGGSEQYF; cdr3_nt: TGTGCCAGCAGCCAAGCAGGTGGTTCCGAGCAGTACTTC
clone_size: .; v_call: TRBV4-1; d_call: .; j_call: TRBJ1-2; cdr3_aa: CASSQESGFYYGYTF; cdr3_nt: TGCGCCAGCAGCCAAGAGTCTGGTTTTTACTATGGCTACACCTTC
clone_size: many; v_call: TRBV29-1; d_call: .; j_call: TRBJ1-1; cdr3_aa: CSVVTENTEAFF; cdr3_nt: TGCAGCGTTGTTACGGAGAACACTGAAGCTTTCTTT
clone_size: many; v_call: TRBV28; d_call: TRBD1; j_call: TRBJ1-5; cdr3_aa: CASSVGQGSFQPQHF; cdr3_nt: TGTGCCAGCAGTGTGGGACAGGGGAGCTTTCAGCCCCAGCATTTT
clone_size: .; v_call: TRBV7-9; d_call: TRBD2; j_call: TRBJ2-5; cdr3_aa: CASSTTSGKETQYF; cdr3_nt: TGTGCCAGCAGCACGACTAGCGGGAAAGAGACCCAGTACTTC
clone_size: few; v_call: TRBV5-6; d_call: .; j_call: TRBJ2-7; cdr3_aa: CASSLGQLIGEQYF; cdr3_nt: TGTGCCAGCAGCCTCGGCCAACTGATAGGGGAGCAGTACTTC
clone_size: few; v_call: TRBV6-5; d_call: TRBD1; j_call: TRBJ1-1; cdr3_aa: CASSYPGQGAATEAFF; cdr3_nt: TGTGCCAGCAGTTACCCGGGACAGGGGGCGGCCACTGAAGCTTTCTTT
clone_size: many; v_call: TRBV6-1; d_call: TRBD2; j_call: TRBJ2-2; cdr3_aa: CATKSASGRVGTGELFF; cdr3_nt: TGTGCCACGAAGTCGGCTAGCGGGAGGGTCGGCACCGGGGAGCTGTTTTTT
clone_size: many; v_call: TRBV27; d_call: .; j_call: TRBJ1-2; cdr3_aa: CASGARGGGYTF; cdr3_nt: TGTGCCAGCGGGGCCCGAGGGGGTGGCTACACCTTC
clone_size: many; v_call: TRBV28; d_call: .; j_call: TRBJ1-2; cdr3_aa: CASSPSRAPGYTF; cdr3_nt: TGTGCCAGCAGTCCCAGTCGAGCCCCAGGCTACACCTTC
clone_size: many; v_call: TRBV29-1; d_call: TRBD1; j_call: TRBJ2-4; cdr3_aa: CSAHRGTGGVNIQYF; cdr3_nt: TGCAGCGCCCACCGGGGGACAGGGGGCGTGAACATTCAGTACTTC
clone_size: .; v_call: TRBV6-1; d_call: TRBD2; j_call: TRBJ2-7; cdr3_aa: CASRVRGDASYEQYF; cdr3_nt: TGTGCCAGCAGAGTACGGGGGGACGCCTCCTACGAGCAGTACTTC
clone_size: few; v_call: TRBV20-1; d_call: .; j_call: TRBJ1-2; cdr3_aa: CSARGVRVVYGYTF; cdr3_nt: TGCAGTGCTAGAGGGGTGAGGGTTGTCTATGGCTACACCTTC
clone_size: many; v_call: TRBV2; d_call: .; j_call: TRBJ2-3; cdr3_aa: CATSWADTQYF; cdr3_nt: TGTGCCACCTCGTGGGCAGATACGCAGTATTTT
clone_size: few; v_call: TRBV12-3/TRBV12-4; d_call: TRBD2; j_call: TRBJ2-3; cdr3_aa: CASSFGLLAEGKDTQYF; cdr3_nt: TGTGCCAGCAGTTTTGGGTTACTAGCGGAAGGAAAAGATACGCAGTATTTT
clone_size: many; v_call: TRBV11-2; d_call: .; j_call: TRBJ2-1; cdr3_aa: CASSSSRKYNEQFF; cdr3_nt: TGTGCCAGCAGCTCATCCAGAAAATACAATGAGCAGTTCTTC
clone_size: .; v_call: TRBV19; d_call: .; j_call: TRBJ2-5; cdr3_aa: CASSKRGQETQYF; cdr3_nt: TGTGCCAGTAGTAAACGGGGCCAAGAGACCCAGTACTTC
clone_size: many; v_call: TRBV6-5; d_call: TRBD1; j_call: TRBJ1-1; cdr3_aa: CASSYGRQGRTEAFF; cdr3_nt: TGTGCCAGCAGTTACGGAAGACAGGGGAGAACTGAAGCTTTCTTT
clone_size: many; v_call: TRBV12-3/TRBV12-4; d_call: .; j_call: TRBJ2-7; cdr3_aa: CASSQGARGSYEQYF; cdr3_nt: TGTGCCAGCAGCCAAGGGGCCCGGGGGTCCTACGAGCAGTACTTC
clone_size: .; v_call: TRBV20-1; d_call: TRBD2; j_call: TRBJ2-2; cdr3_aa: CSAGLENTGELFF; cdr3_nt: TGCAGTGCCGGACTAGAGAACACCGGGGAGCTGTTTTTT
clone_size: once; v_call: TRBV14; d_call: .; j_call: TRBJ1-3; cdr3_aa: CASSQDRLGDTIYF; cdr3_nt: TGTGCCAGCAGCCAAGATCGCCTCGGGGACACCATATATTTT
clone_size: .; v_call: TRBV20-1; d_call: .; j_call: TRBJ2-1; cdr3_aa: CSATQQGNSDNEQFF; cdr3_nt: TGCAGTGCTACCCAACAGGGAAACTCGGACAATGAGCAGTTCTTC
clone_size: many; v_call: TRBV6-1; d_call: .; j_call: TRBJ2-7; cdr3_aa: CGSNPDRAPGVHEQYF; cdr3_nt: TGTGGCAGCAACCCGGACCGGGCCCCAGGTGTCCACGAGCAGTACTTC
clone_size: .; v_call: TRBV28; d_call: .; j_call: TRBJ1-1; cdr3_aa: CASHQLKKAFF; cdr3_nt: TGTGCCAGCCACCAGTTGAAAAAAGCTTTCTTT
clone_size: many; v_call: TRBV28; d_call: TRBD2; j_call: TRBJ2-1; cdr3_aa: CASKGSGTTSYNEQFF; cdr3_nt: TGTGCCAGTAAAGGAAGCGGGACGACCTCCTACAATGAGCAGTTCTTC
clone_size: many; v_call: TRBV20-1; d_call: TRBD2; j_call: TRBJ2-1; cdr3_aa: CSASGVSGAYNEQFF; cdr3_nt: TGCAGTGCTAGCGGGGTTAGCGGGGCCTACAATGAGCAGTTCTTC
clone_size: .; v_call: TRBV28; d_call: .; j_call: TRBJ1-5; cdr3_aa: CASNLPRGENQPQHF; cdr3_nt: TGTGCCAGCAACCTCCCCAGGGGAGAGAACCAGCCCCAGCATTTT
clone_size: few; v_call: TRBV7-2; d_call: TRBD1; j_call: TRBJ2-5; cdr3_aa: CASSSRDRGETQYF; cdr3_nt: TGTGCCAGCAGCTCCCGGGACAGGGGAGAGACCCAGTACTTC
clone_size: many; v_call: TRBV14; d_call: TRBD1; j_call: TRBJ2-5; cdr3_aa: CASSSRDRVPETQYF; cdr3_nt: TGTGCCAGCAGCTCCCGGGACAGGGTTCCCGAGACCCAGTACTTC
clone_size: many; v_call: TRBV28; d_call: TRBD1; j_call: TRBJ2-1; cdr3_aa: CASSSGQEYNEQFF; cdr3_nt: TGTGCCAGCAGTAGCGGACAGGAATACAATGAGCAGTTCTTC
clone_size: .; v_call: TRBV6-2/TRBV6-3; d_call: .; j_call: TRBJ2-3; cdr3_aa: CASSYSDRRSTDTQYF; cdr3_nt: TGTGCCAGCAGTTACTCTGACAGGCGAAGCACAGATACGCAGTATTTT
clone_size: many; v_call: TRBV3-1; d_call: .; j_call: TRBJ1-5; cdr3_aa: CASSPKQGQPQHF; cdr3_nt: TGTGCCAGCAGCCCTAAACAGGGACAGCCCCAGCATTTT
clone_size: many; v_call: TRBV2; d_call: .; j_call: TRBJ2-7; cdr3_aa: CASSESGYEQYF; cdr3_nt: TGTGCCAGCAGTGAAAGCGGCTACGAGCAGTACTTC
clone_size: many; v_call: TRBV12-3/TRBV12-4; d_call: .; j_call: TRBJ1-3; cdr3_aa: CASSYGGGNTIYF; cdr3_nt: TGTGCCAGCAGTTACGGAGGAGGAAACACCATATATTTT
clone_size: many; v_call: TRBV12-3/TRBV12-4; d_call: .; j_call: TRBJ2-7; cdr3_aa: CASSFAGRYEQYF; cdr3_nt: TGTGCCAGCAGTTTTGCGGGCCGCTACGAGCAGTACTTC
clone_size: .; v_call: TRBV20-1; d_call: .; j_call: TRBJ2-5; cdr3_aa: CSAPGMRIQETQYF; cdr3_nt: TGCAGTGCCCCCGGGATGAGGATCCAAGAGACCCAGTACTTC
clone_size: few; v_call: TRBV28; d_call: .; j_call: TRBJ1-1; cdr3_aa: CASLSAREDSTEAFF; cdr3_nt: TGTGCCAGCCTATCAGCACGAGAAGACAGCACTGAAGCTTTCTTT
clone_size: many; v_call: TRBV28; d_call: .; j_call: TRBJ2-7; cdr3_aa: CASKGNDRSSYEQYF; cdr3_nt: TGTGCCAGCAAGGGAAATGACAGGAGCTCCTACGAGCAGTACTTC
clone_size: many; v_call: TRBV28; d_call: .; j_call: TRBJ1-2; cdr3_aa: CASAWEPNYGYTF; cdr3_nt: TGTGCCAGCGCCTGGGAACCTAACTATGGCTACACCTTC
clone_size: few; v_call: TRBV20-1; d_call: TRBD2; j_call: TRBJ2-5; cdr3_aa: CSAGTSGPSDQYF; cdr3_nt: TGCAGTGCCGGGACTAGCGGTCCATCTGACCAGTACTTC
clone_size: .; v_call: TRBV20-1; d_call: TRBD2; j_call: TRBJ2-1; cdr3_aa: CSAPSWRGLNEQFF; cdr3_nt: TGCAGTGCTCCGTCTTGGCGGGGGTTAAATGAGCAGTTCTTC
clone_size: .; v_call: TRBV25-1; d_call: .; j_call: TRBJ1-5; cdr3_aa: CASSDPIVPQHF; cdr3_nt: TGTGCCAGCAGTGACCCCATCGTACCCCAGCATTTT